What follows is one T cell receptor beta chain and its context. Its recognized antigen is unknown. Base-call qualities are not available, and no considerably larger clone is one nucleotide away. Receptor libraries were prepared by 5' RACE. A second PCR of roughly 6 to 11 cycles was run with a J-beta primer mix and a sample-barcoded 5' primer. Each TCR beta cDNA molecule received a unique molecular identifier from a template-switch 5' adaptor carrying 12 random nucleotides. At least 2.5 million CDR3-containing paired-end reads were obtained from each sample. First-strand cDNA was synthesized from all RNA with the Mint cDNA synthesis kit, primed by a TRBC-specific oligonucleotide. Following uracil-DNA glycosylase treatment, a first 18-cycle PCR with universal primers M1SS and BC2_uni_R was performed on all cDNA. The authors' analysis ran thus. Each sample was normalized by randomly selecting 1 million high-quality reads, each carrying a distinct molecular identifier. Instead of being binned into consensus sequences, reads that shared molecular identifiers were thrown out. MiTCR, set to a Q25 quality threshold and the strictest error-elimination algorithm, was used for CDR3 identification, clonotype clustering and error correction. A nonparametric unseen species model using Euler transformation provided a lower-bound estimate of total TCR beta diversity. TCRdb redid the processing of the public reads, applying fastp at Q25 and MiXCR, and retained in-frame beta chains. Each entry is one CDR3 protein sequence, shown with its most common DNA and genes. TCRdb assigned the V and J calls; the authors' analysis was not used. The sample table holds 1.5 million to 2 million distinct CDR3 sequences, of which roughly two fifths were seen once. The ten largest make up about 21% of the sample.

The data are from a study of blood T cells in healthy people across ages (dated by TCRdb to between 2014 and 2017). Notes on the research overall: Template switching captured roughly one uniquely barcoded TCR beta cDNA molecule per two T cells in model experiments. To track age-related changes in TCR beta repertoire diversity, the study relied on deep sequencing normalized with unique cDNA molecular identifiers. Donors were grouped into four age groups: young (average roughly 17 years), middle-aged (39), aged (approximately 67) and long-lived (around 80). Donors of different ages were randomly distributed across sequencing lanes to avoid experimental bias. Using the same blood draw, the study looked at two additional independent replicas of 1 million unique cDNA reads for two donors, one aged 18 to 30 and the other aged 80 or older. The paper's findings and limits, for the study overall: A strong correlation was found between observed TCR beta diversity and the percentage of naive T cells measured by flow cytometry. The CMV infection status of donors was not known, potentially confounding age-related changes in expanded clonotypes. Compared with the aged group, the long-lived group had more naive CD4+ T cells, fewer expanded clones and increased TCR diversity, a pattern suggesting age selection. Estimates of total diversity from one million sequenced T cells were regarded as lower bounds and underestimates. As age increased, observed TCR beta diversity per million T cells dropped in a roughly linear way, and a significant reduction was already evident by age 40. Since profiling was done on bulk unsorted PBMCs, naive and antigen-experienced compartments could not be conclusively compared.

From a lookup of the germline V gene, CDR1 and CDR2 are MNHEY and SVGEGT. The CDR3 sequence holds 14 residues, the cysteine and phenylalanine included. The CDR3 DNA has 42 bases and is translated from base 1. V drops 5 bases and J drops 13 bases, leaving 21 bases in between. The roughly 42 donors, aged about 6 to 100 years, were systemically healthy Caucasian individuals from Russia. Each donor gave ten milliliters of peripheral blood, drawn into EDTA-treated Vacutainer tubes. Ficoll-Paque density-gradient centrifugation was used to isolate PBMCs, with at least 6 million per sample. Total RNA was extracted from PBMCs with Trizol reagent, with at least 5 micrograms obtained per sample. Naive CD45RAhigh/CD27high T cell percentages were measured by flow cytometry on a PBMC aliquot from every donor.

The origin of this receptor is a human donor in good health. This receptor chain uses TRBV6-2 or TRBV6-3 and TRBJ2-4, and perhaps TRBD1 as D gene, on 6 matching bases. The sequenced sample consisted of blood. The CDR3 sequence is CASSVQDTGNEQYF. In nucleotide form, the sequence is TGTGCCAGCAGTGTACAGGATACAGGGAATGAGCAGTACTTC.